The following is a TCR beta chain sequence with its context. This clone's antigen is unknown. One base away there is no much larger clone; base qualities are not given. The data stem from a study of blood T cell repertoires in COVID-19 (dated by TCRdb to about 2020). Broadly, across the study: Collaborator samples came from the United States, Italy and Spain and covered acute and convalescent phases of COVID-19. The repertoires were released in a freely available public database intended as a resource for research on the immune response to SARS-CoV-2. The prospective study material was composed of cDNA or gDNA derived from T cells, B-cell-depleted T cells, or PBMCs. Where available, HLA class I and class II types were taken from metadata supplied by the sample provider and were not determined by assay-based typing. Subjects who had been exposed to COVID-19, were actively infected with it, or had recovered from it provided the deeply sampled blood TCRbeta repertoires that made up the dataset. The samples were drawn from the first 160 participants of the ongoing ImmuneRACE study and from 1,200 or so subjects provided by 6 global collaborators. Nearly every sample came with metadata listing a de-identified subject ID, COVID-19 status, age in years and sex.

Here V drops 2 bases and J drops 7 bases, and the junction holds 4 bases not matched to any gene. Inclusive of the bounding cysteine and phenylalanine, the CDR3 is 14 residues long. The entry retains the CDR3 DNA only, 42 bases that are in frame from base 1. CDR1 and CDR2 (MNHEY, SMNVEV) derive from the germline V gene (reference sequence). TCRbeta CDR3 regions were amplified from genomic DNA using the immunoSEQ Assay, a bias-controlled multiplex PCR. Turning to the authors' computational methods: Within the assay, amplification of reference gene primers was used to estimate how many nucleated cells each sample contained. To quantify the absolute abundance of each unique TCRbeta CDR3 rearrangement, sequence reads were collapsed and filtered. Productive Simpson clonality was computed per sample as the square root of Simpson's diversity index over productive rearrangements. In TCRdb, the immuneACCESS table is reduced to in-frame sequences with V and J assigned. These tables do not hold every clone; where another copy was compared, an unresolved V gene accounts for under half, and the others remain unexplained. Clone size and V and J calls were adopted from that table, with D and trimming inferred from the DNA. The sample table lists roughly 380,000 clones, roughly 90% of them with a count of one. 0.95% to 1.1% of the sample belongs to the ten largest clones.

Study-wide conclusions, independent of this receptor: The amount of clinical and demographic metadata varied by source and participant and was provided uncurated.

Enrolling through a virtual design, the prospective study's participants ranged in age from roughly 18 to 90 years and lived across more than 20 United States geographic areas. To assign participants to cohorts, the prospective study relied on clinical history that participants themselves reported in a screening survey and a study questionnaire. A participant counted as exposed if, within 2 weeks of entering the study, that participant had been in contact with someone who had a PCR-confirmed or clinician-diagnosed COVID-19 case. Each participant in the prospective study had whole blood, serum and a nasopharyngeal or oropharyngeal swab collected by mobile phlebotomists. Prospective study participants could optionally give additional blood draws and questionnaires over an approximately 2-month period. Prospective study blood samples were shipped either frozen or at room temperature before DNA extraction.

The sequenced sample consisted of PBMCs or T cells enriched from blood (not recorded which). The sequence was collected from a woman aged 30 to 39 who had been exposed to COVID-19. The V and J segments used are TRBV27 and TRBJ1-4; 7 middle bases align to TRBD1. The CDR3 here reads CASSLTRGSEKLFF. The DNA sequence is TGTGCCAGCAGTTTAACCAGGGGGAGTGAAAAACTGTTTTTT.